This is a list of T cell receptor beta chains from one sample in a study of blood T cell repertoires in COVID-19. Using immunoSEQ multiplex PCR, the repertoire was profiled, and TCRdb retains in-frame clones only, with some absent. The sample carries about 140,000 clones, about 90% recorded once. Sequencing was done on a sample of peripheral blood. These receptors were taken from a woman older than 75 with acute or convalescent COVID-19. CDR3s include the opening cysteine and the closing phenylalanine or tryptophan. D genes are given only for firm matches. Some rows mark clone size as missing; the rest say once, few, many or name a class of expanded clone.

CDR3 DNA	CDR3 protein	clone size	V gene	J gene	D gene
TGTGCCAGCAGTGACAGGGGGTTTTCTGGGGCCAACGTCCTGACTTTC	CASSDRGFSGANVLTF	NA	TRBV6-4	TRBJ2-6	NA
TGTGCCAGCAGTCTGGGACAGGACAATGAGCAGTTCTTC	CASSLGQDNEQFF	NA	TRBV2	TRBJ2-1	TRBD1
TGTGCCATCAGACTAGCAGGGGGACACACTGAAGCTTTCTTT	CAIRLAGGHTEAFF	NA	TRBV10-3	TRBJ1-1	TRBD1
TGTGCCAGCAGCTTGAGGGGGCTAGCGGGGGCCCAAGGGCAGTTCTTC	CASSLRGLAGAQGQFF	NA	TRBV5-6	TRBJ2-1	TRBD2
TGTGCTAGTGGTTTGGGGACTAGAGGACAGACCCAGTACTTC	CASGLGTRGQTQYF	NA	TRBV12-5	TRBJ2-5	TRBD2
TGCGCCAGCAGCCAAGTCCCAAACCCGACGGAGGGGTCACTCACAGATACGCAGTATTTT	CASSQVPNPTEGSLTDTQYF	once	TRBV4-3	TRBJ2-3	NA
TGTGCCAGCAGCTTAGGGCAGTTAGGGGGCATTCAGTACTTC	CASSLGQLGGIQYF	NA	TRBV7-2	TRBJ2-4	NA
TGTGCCAGCAGCTTGGCAGCCCTAGAGAAGGAAGCTTTCTTT	CASSLAALEKEAFF	NA	TRBV5-5	TRBJ1-1	NA
TGTGCCAGCAGGGAACAGGGCAATCAGCCCCAGCATTTT	CASREQGNQPQHF	NA	TRBV2	TRBJ1-5	NA
TGTGCCAGCAGTTACTCATCAGGCGGCGGGAGCACTGAAGCTTTCTTT	CASSYSSGGGSTEAFF	NA	TRBV6-5	TRBJ1-1	NA
TGCGCCAGCAGCTTAACTTCTGCCCCGAACACTGAAGCTTTCTTT	CASSLTSAPNTEAFF	NA	TRBV5-1	TRBJ1-1	NA
TGCGCCAGCAGCTTGAGGGGGACCCTAGATGAAAAACTGTTTTTT	CASSLRGTLDEKLFF	NA	TRBV5-1	TRBJ1-4	NA
TGTGCCAGCAGCACGAGTAACACCATATATTTT	CASSTSNTIYF	NA	TRBV6-5	TRBJ1-3	NA
TGTGCCAGCAGCTTAAGAGATCTGGGACAAAGAGTCTATGGCTACACCTTC	CASSLRDLGQRVYGYTF	NA	TRBV7-9	TRBJ1-2	NA
TGTGCCAGCAGCTCCAACAGGGGAATAGGGGTGTTC	CASSSNRGIGVF	NA	TRBV7-2	TRBJ1-2	TRBD1
TGTGCCAGCAGCTCGACAGGCCGCTCTGGGGCCAACGTCCTGACTTTC	CASSSTGRSGANVLTF	NA	TRBV7-6	TRBJ2-6	NA
TGTGCCAGCAGTTCTCAGGACAGGATGAACACTGAAGCTTTCTTT	CASSSQDRMNTEAFF	NA	TRBV6-5	TRBJ1-1	TRBD1
TGTGCCAGCAGTCCGCCGGGACAGGGGAATGAAAAACTGTTTTTT	CASSPPGQGNEKLFF	few	TRBV28	TRBJ1-4	TRBD1
TGTGCCAGCAGCCTACAGGGGGCTGGAAACACCATATATTTT	CASSLQGAGNTIYF	few	TRBV5-4	TRBJ1-3	TRBD1
TGTGCCAGCAGTGCCCAAGACAGGAGCACAGATACGCAGTATTTT	CASSAQDRSTDTQYF	NA	TRBV6-4	TRBJ2-3	NA
TGTGCCAGCAGTTGGGGTGGGGAGGCCTATAATTCACCCCTCCACTTT	CASSWGGEAYNSPLHF	NA	TRBV6-5	TRBJ1-6	NA
TGTGCCAGCAGCTCCCAAGGACAGGGCCTATTCTATGGCTACACCTTC	CASSSQGQGLFYGYTF	NA	TRBV5-6	TRBJ1-2	TRBD1
TGCGCCAGCTTTGGGGTCTGGCCGGGGGAAAGCTCTGGGGCCAACGTCCTGACTTTC	CASFGVWPGESSGANVLTF	NA	TRBV5-1	TRBJ2-6	NA
TGTGCCAGCAGCCCAAAGGACAGACATGCGCTGGGTGAAAAACTGTTTTTT	CASSPKDRHALGEKLFF	NA	TRBV4-2	TRBJ1-4	NA
TGCGCCAGCAGCTTGTCCCAGGGCTCCTACGAGCAGTACTTC	CASSLSQGSYEQYF	NA	TRBV5-1	TRBJ2-7	NA
TGTGCCACCAGCAGAGACAGGACAACTAATGAAAAACTGTTTTTT	CATSRDRTTNEKLFF	NA	TRBV15	TRBJ1-4	NA
TGTGCCAGCAGCAAGGCCCAGGAAGGGGCCTCTGGAAACACCATATATTTT	CASSKAQEGASGNTIYF	NA	TRBV21-1	TRBJ1-3	NA
TGTGCCAGCAGCCAATTCATGAGCTCCTACGAGCAGTACTTC	CASSQFMSSYEQYF	NA	TRBV14	TRBJ2-7	NA
TGTGCCACCGCAGGGGACACTGAAGCTTTCTTT	CATAGDTEAFF	NA	TRBV2	TRBJ1-1	NA
TGTGCCAGCAATCTCAAAGGAGACACCGGGGAGCTGTTTTTT	CASNLKGDTGELFF	NA	TRBV27	TRBJ2-2	NA
TGTGCCACCAGGCAACAGGCTCGGAACGAGCAGTACTTC	CATRQQARNEQYF	NA	TRBV15	TRBJ2-7	NA
TGTGCCAGCAGCCAAGCCGGGGGTTCCGCAGATACGCAGTATTTT	CASSQAGGSADTQYF	NA	TRBV3-1/TRBV3-2	TRBJ2-3	NA
TGCGCCAGCAGCGTGGTGACAGGGACCTATGGCTACACCTTC	CASSVVTGTYGYTF	NA	TRBV5-1	TRBJ1-2	TRBD1
TGTGCCAGCAGCTTCGACAGGGCGGAGACCCAGTACTTC	CASSFDRAETQYF	NA	TRBV5-5	TRBJ2-5	TRBD1
TGCGCCAGCAGCTCTCAACGGACGGGAACTGAAGCTTTCTTT	CASSSQRTGTEAFF	few	TRBV5-1	TRBJ1-1	NA
TGTGCCAGCAGCTCCCCTGACAGGGGGCAGGATGAGCAGTTCTTC	CASSSPDRGQDEQFF	NA	TRBV7-8	TRBJ2-1	TRBD1
TGCGCCAGCAGCTTGGCTCACCTGGGACAAACCTACGAGCAGTACTTC	CASSLAHLGQTYEQYF	few	TRBV5-1	TRBJ2-7	NA
TGTGCCAGCAGCTCGGGGACAGGGGGCTTCTACAATGAGCAGTTCTTC	CASSSGTGGFYNEQFF	NA	TRBV5-4	TRBJ2-1	TRBD1
TGTGCCAGCCACGGGTGGGGGCGCACTGAAGCTTTCTTT	CASHGWGRTEAFF	NA	TRBV6-5	TRBJ1-1	NA
TGTGCCAGCAGCATAGGGGACTCCCCAGGAGAGACCCAGTACTTC	CASSIGDSPGETQYF	NA	TRBV4-2	TRBJ2-5	NA